This TCR beta chain was sequenced for a study of human T cells and chemical hapten exposure. Study outcomes and limitations: DPC sensitization did not alter TCRs above 1 in 1000 frequency.

In the source study's methods: TCR counts had a median of about 100,000 per sample and spanned roughly 23,224 to 700,000. Via MiXCR, TCRdb re-called the RACE reads, giving one row per CDR3 protein. TCRdb's processing, not the authors', yielded these V and J calls. The profile shows 65,000 to 80,000 distinct CDR3 sequences, approximately 8% of them singletons. Time point meaning: healthy volunteer bleed at 6 weeks. It was unfractionated whole blood from which total RNA was extracted. Germline CDR1 SGHRS, CDR2 YFSETQ. V lost 1 base to trimming and J lost 7 bases, with 14 bases between them. This CDR3 is built from 15 residues. This clonotype was seen repeatedly, ten times or more. No antigen is known for it.

This clonotype was obtained from a male donor in good health. Some clones in this sample may be carry-over from other donors' samples. The sequenced sample consisted of whole blood. The chain has TRBV5-1 and TRBJ2-2; D not certain. This CDR3 is CASSLTVARGGELFF. In DNA, the CDR3 is TGCGCCAGCAGCTTGACGGTAGCCCGAGGCGGGGAGCTGTTTTTT.